The clone carrying this TCR beta chain was seen repeatedly, ten times or more. Antigen specificity is unknown. These data are taken from a study of post-analysis software for immune sequencing data. Notes on the study in general: TRBV5-6, TRBV5-1 and TRBV20-1 were among four or five TRBV segments more frequent in patients than controls. Significantly lower normalized Chao1 diversity was found in patients with multiple sclerosis relative to controls. F measure showed strong co-clustering of same-batch samples.

Researchers reported that TCR beta cDNA libraries carried unique molecular identifiers. Each CDR3 protein is one row after TCRdb ran MiXCR on the PCR reads. The sample has around 260,000 distinct CDR3 sequences; 35% to 45% are singletons. Germline V lookup: CDR1 KGHSH, CDR2 LQKENI. This CDR3 comprises 13 residues. Between the trimmed V and J ends, which lost 3 bases and 7 bases, there was a span of 10 bases. The sample consisted of blood. The rearrangement links TRBV18 to TRBJ2-4; D might be TRBD2 (6 bases). The clonotype originates from a girl under 18 with multiple sclerosis. The CDR3 spells CASSPEGRNIQYF. As DNA, the CDR3 is TGTGCCAGCTCACCCGAGGGGAGGAACATTCAGTACTTC.